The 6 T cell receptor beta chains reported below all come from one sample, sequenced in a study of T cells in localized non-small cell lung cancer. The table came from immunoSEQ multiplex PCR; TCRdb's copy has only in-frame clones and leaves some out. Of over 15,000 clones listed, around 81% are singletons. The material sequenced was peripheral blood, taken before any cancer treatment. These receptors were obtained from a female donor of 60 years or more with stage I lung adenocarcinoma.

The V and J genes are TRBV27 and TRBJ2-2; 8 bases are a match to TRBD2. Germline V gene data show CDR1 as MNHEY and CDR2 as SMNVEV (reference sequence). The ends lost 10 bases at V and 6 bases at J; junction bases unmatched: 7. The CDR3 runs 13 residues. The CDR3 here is CATTGGPAGELFF. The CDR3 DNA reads TGTGCCACCACGGGGGGGCCGGCCGGGGAGCTGTTTTTT.

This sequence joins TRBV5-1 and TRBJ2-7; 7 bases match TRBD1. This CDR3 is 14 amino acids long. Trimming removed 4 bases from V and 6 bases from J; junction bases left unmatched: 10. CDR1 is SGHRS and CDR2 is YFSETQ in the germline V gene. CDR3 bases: TGCGCCAGCAGCCCCTATGACAGGGCCGGCGAGCAGTACTTC. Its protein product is CASSPYDRAGEQYF.

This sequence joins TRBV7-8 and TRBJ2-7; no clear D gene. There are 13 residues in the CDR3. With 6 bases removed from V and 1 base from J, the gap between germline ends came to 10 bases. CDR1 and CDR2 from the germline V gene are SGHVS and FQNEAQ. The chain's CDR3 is CASSKQRSYEQYF. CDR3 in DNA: TGTGCCAGCAGTAAGCAGAGATCCTACGAGCAGTACTTC.

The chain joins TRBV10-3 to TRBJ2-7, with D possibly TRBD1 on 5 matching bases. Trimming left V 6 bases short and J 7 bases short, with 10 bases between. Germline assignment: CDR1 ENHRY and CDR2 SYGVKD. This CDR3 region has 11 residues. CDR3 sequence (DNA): TGTGCCATCAGCGACCAGGGTGAGCAGTACTTC. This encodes CAISDQGEQYF.

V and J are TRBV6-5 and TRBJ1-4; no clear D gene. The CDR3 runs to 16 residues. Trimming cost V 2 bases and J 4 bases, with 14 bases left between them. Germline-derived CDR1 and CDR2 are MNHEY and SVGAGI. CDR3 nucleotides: TGTGCCAGCAGTTACACGCACGGGAGCCTTAATGAAAAACTGTTTTTT. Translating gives CASSYTHGSLNEKLFF.

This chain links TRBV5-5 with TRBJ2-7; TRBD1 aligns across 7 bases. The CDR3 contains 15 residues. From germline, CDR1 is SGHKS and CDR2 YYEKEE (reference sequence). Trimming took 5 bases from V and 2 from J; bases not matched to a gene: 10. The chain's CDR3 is CASRLSGTVAYEQYF. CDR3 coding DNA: TGTGCCAGCAGATTATCCGGGACAGTGGCCTACGAGCAGTACTTC.